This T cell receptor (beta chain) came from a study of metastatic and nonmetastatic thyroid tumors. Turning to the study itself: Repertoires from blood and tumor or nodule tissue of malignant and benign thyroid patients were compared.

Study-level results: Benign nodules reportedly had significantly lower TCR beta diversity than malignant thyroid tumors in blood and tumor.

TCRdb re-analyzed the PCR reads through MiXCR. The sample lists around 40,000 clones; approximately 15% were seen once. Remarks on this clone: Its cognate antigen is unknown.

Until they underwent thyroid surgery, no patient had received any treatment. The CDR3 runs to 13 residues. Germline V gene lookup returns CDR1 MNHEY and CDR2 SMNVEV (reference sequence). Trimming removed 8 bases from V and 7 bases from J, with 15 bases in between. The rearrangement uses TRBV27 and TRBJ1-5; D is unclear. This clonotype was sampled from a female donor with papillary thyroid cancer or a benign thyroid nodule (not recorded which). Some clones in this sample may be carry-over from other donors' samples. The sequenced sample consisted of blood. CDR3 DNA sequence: TGTGCCAGCGCTCGAACGTCCAAGCAGCCCCAGCATTTT. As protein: CASARTSKQPQHF.